This paragraph covers one TCR beta chain sequence. The entry originates in a study of blood T cell repertoires in COVID-19. About the research overall: Sources were T cells, B-cell-depleted T cells, or PBMCs; the material itself was cDNA or gDNA.

As originally analysed: It was from reference gene primer amplification that nucleated cell counts were estimated. Method: immunoSEQ multiplex PCR; TCRdb's copy keeps in-frame clones and lacks some. V and J calls and clone size are given by that table; D and trimming were obtained from the DNA. The top ten clones hold about 2.2% of a sample with more than 250,000 clones, around 86% of them seen once. Germline trimming cut 0 bases from V and 1 base from J; bases unmatched to any gene: 6. The germline V gene has CDR1 SGHRS and CDR2 YFSETQ. The CDR3 loop spans 16 amino acids. Sequencing was performed on peripheral blood. The rearrangement links TRBV5-1 to TRBJ1-1, with 7 bases that match TRBD1. The receptor was derived from a woman aged 25 to 39 who had recovered from COVID-19. The CDR3 reads CASSLGQGGKNTEAFF. The CDR3 DNA is TGCGCCAGCAGCTTGGGACAGGGAGGCAAGAACACTGAAGCTTTCTTT. The entire variable domain, with the rest obtained from reference TRBV5-1 and TRBJ1-1, is as follows: KAGVTQTPRYLIKTRGQQVTLSCSPISGHRSVSWYQQTPGQGLQFLFEYFSETQRNKGNFPGRFSGRQFSNSRSEMNVSTLELGDSALYLCASSLGQGGKNTEAFFGQGTRLTVV.